This TCR beta chain was captured in a study of identical twins (TCRdb year 2016). Context from the whole study: To test whether fetal clonotypes persist, this study deep-sequenced TCR alpha and beta repertoires from monozygotic twins, from unrelated adults of various ages, and from cord blood. To rule out contamination, replicate twin experiments were performed at different times with different library preparation protocols.

Libraries were prepared through 5' RACE. TCRdb lists the instrument as Illumina HiSeq 2000. A universal primer binding site was introduced by template switching, and a unique molecular identifier was present in the final cDNA, enabling accurate counting of TCR cDNA molecules. Specific primers in the conserved constant-segment region were used to synthesize first-strand cDNA for the TCR alpha and beta chains. Each cDNA library was double barcoded, with a SMART-Mk sample barcode plus Illumina barcodes, to control for contamination. TruSeq adapter sequences along with Illumina sample barcodes were introduced in two successive PCR steps. Sequencing of the TCR alpha and beta cDNA libraries was done on the Illumina HiSeq platform using custom primers. Turning to the authors' computational methods: Unique molecular identifiers were extracted from raw reads with MiGEC, and CDR3 positions were determined with MiXCR. Recombination models were inferred per individual with the repgenHMM and IGoR tools using an EM algorithm. The analysis of shared clonotypes was done with the tcR package in R, with sharing normalized by the product of cloneset sizes. Out-of-frame nonproductive sequences were analyzed to study raw recombination free of thymic and clonal selection effects. The raw public reads went through TCRdb reprocessing: fastp at Q25, MiXCR clone calling, in-frame beta chains kept. Identical CDR3 protein sequences are pooled into one entry, listed with their most common genes and DNA. The V and J calls were determined by TCRdb, not by the authors. This sample gives around 690,000 distinct CDR3 sequences in total; less than 25% of them show up just once. Jointly, the top ten make up 4% to 4.5% of the sample.

This clonotype was found many times. Its specific antigen is unknown. No base quality information exists; no much larger clone differs at one position. Taken from the germline V gene (reference sequence), the CDR1 and CDR2 loops are LNHNV and YYDKDF. Trimming removed 0 bases from V and 4 bases from J; the gene matches leave 1 base unexplained. The CDR3 spans 15 residues, from the cysteine through the phenylalanine. Only the CDR3 region is kept as DNA, spanning 45 bases read in frame from base 1. All donors were healthy Caucasians. The twin cohort consisted of three pairs of female monozygotic twins, all aged 18 to 29 years. The RNA used for TCR libraries was isolated from peripheral blood mononuclear cells. Findings and caveats that apply to the study as a whole: In monozygotic twins, out-of-frame TCR alpha sharing was systematically underestimated by recombination models, although the models agreed with sharing between unrelated individuals. Fewer insertions were carried by abundant cord blood beta clonotypes, a similar but weaker trend appeared in young adult naive repertoires, and no such trend appeared in memory repertoires. Because the same donors could not be followed over many years, the conclusions relied on cross-sectional statistical analysis. The excess sharing between twins in beta out-of-frame sequences was weaker because fewer shared sequences reduced the signal-to-noise ratio. Invariant T cells such as MAIT and iNKT could partly confound zero-insertion analyses, though diverse VJ usage argued against this for most clonotypes. Out-of-frame TCR alpha sequences shared between twins showed an excess of low generation-probability sequences compared with coincidental sharing between unrelated individuals.

These same data were also listed under a study on T cells expressing NK-cell markers. Per that second paper: Three sorted T-cell subsets (CD3+CD56+NKG2C+, CD3+CD56+NKG2C- and CD3+CD56-NKG2C+) from fewer than 10 donors had their TCR beta-chain repertoires profiled. Among the eight sequenced donors, only one was HCMV-seronegative, while the other seven were HCMV-seropositive. In several experiments an anti-gammadeltaTCR antibody was added to restrict sorting to alphabetaTCR-expressing T cells. In over 5 donors, the dominant CD3+CD56+NKG2C+ clonotypes were among the top 10 CD8+ clonotypes and accounted for roughly 1.0-7.5% of CD8+ T cells. Those dominant clonotypes were again the most abundant among CD3+CD56-NKG2C+ cells in four donors, at roughly 25-65%. Whether the expanded NKG2C-expressing T cell clones were specific for HCMV antigens was left unclear. The study sequenced eight donors, all healthy volunteers chosen at random: three men and five women. A commercial ELISA kit detecting HCMV-specific IgG in serum was used to determine HCMV serostatus. For 5 or 6 donors, unsorted PBMC were also used to sequence bulk peripheral blood T-cell repertoires. MIGEC was used to demultiplex reads and group reads by UMI, and MiTCR was used to assemble and quantify clonotypes. To exclude erroneous sequences, any TCR cDNA sequence not supported by at least two reads was discarded. Downstream repertoire analysis used the tcR package, and clonotypes were matched across fractions by CDR3 nucleotide sequence plus V segment. VDJmatch was used to annotate antigen specificity against VDJdb, with one amino acid substitution in CDR3 permitted.

This receptor was identified in a young woman in good health. Recombination joined TRBV15 with TRBJ2-1, with 9 bases in between that match TRBD2. The sequenced sample was PBMCs. Here the CDR3 is given as CATSRERGGYNEQFF. The DNA sequence follows: TGTGCCACCAGCAGAGAGCGGGGGGGTTACAATGAGCAGTTCTTC.